The rows below give T cell receptor beta chains drawn from one sample of a study of CD8 T cells in ankylosing spondylitis. TCRdb itself ran the 5' RACE reads through MiXCR, one entry per CDR3 protein. The table lists 670,000 or so distinct CDR3 sequences, around 17% of them singletons, with roughly a fifth in the top ten. The specimen was blood, either unsorted or a sorted T cell fraction (not recorded which). The origin of the receptors is a male donor with ankylosing spondylitis. Each CDR3 is given with its conserved first and last residue. Each record gives: clone size, J gene, D gene, V gene, CDR3 DNA, CDR3 protein. D genes are given only for firm matches. Not all rows give a size; the values are once, few, many and, for expanded clones, a class.

few	TRBJ2-2	-	TRBV7-9	TGTGCCAGCACTCGACGGGGGACCGGGGAGCTGTTTTTT	CASTRRGTGELFF
-	TRBJ2-7	TRBD1	TRBV7-6	TGTGCCAGCAGCCCTCGGAGCCTCGGACAGGGGGCTTACGAGCAGTACTTC	CASSPRSLGQGAYEQYF
few	TRBJ1-4	TRBD1	TRBV4-1	TGCGCCAGCAGCCAAGTTGGGACAGGGAAATCAACTAATGAAAAACTGTTTTTT	CASSQVGTGKSTNEKLFF
-	TRBJ1-2	-	TRBV10-3	TGTGCCATCAGTGATTTCCAGGGGTACCTCCGATCCGATGGCTACACCTTC	CAISDFQGYLRSDGYTF
many	TRBJ1-5	-	TRBV27	TGTGCCAGCAGACGTACGACAGACCAGCCCCAGCATTTT	CASRRTTDQPQHF
many	TRBJ2-1	-	TRBV20-1	TGCAGTGCTAGAGAGGAGCGTAGACGGGGCAATGAGCAGTTCTTC	CSAREERRRGNEQFF
-	TRBJ1-1	-	TRBV12-5	TGTGCTAGTGGACCCACACGGGGAGGTGAAGCTTTCTTT	CASGPTRGGEAFF
-	TRBJ1-1	TRBD1	TRBV27	TGTGCCAGCCATGGGACAGGGGGCACTGAAGCTTTCTTT	CASHGTGGTEAFF
-	TRBJ1-1	-	TRBV15	TGTGCCACCACGGCTAGGGGGGGGCCAAACACTGAAGCTTTCTTT	CATTARGGPNTEAFF
few	TRBJ2-1	-	TRBV4-2	TGTGCCAGCAGCCAAGTATCAGCGGTGGGGACTCTTGTGTCGTGGAATGAGCAGTTCTTC	CASSQVSAVGTLVSWNEQFF
-	TRBJ2-3	-	TRBV6-5	TGTGCCAGCAGTTACAACCCCGGGACAGATACGCAGTATTTT	CASSYNPGTDTQYF
-	TRBJ2-3	-	TRBV20-1	TGCAGTGCTAGCCGGGACTATACGCAGTATTTT	CSASRDYTQYF
few	TRBJ2-5	TRBD2	TRBV6-5	TGTGCCAGCAGTTTACAGCGGGGCCAAGAGACCCAGTACTTC	CASSLQRGQETQYF
-	TRBJ2-1	-	TRBV6-5	TGTGCCAGCAGCTCCGGACTTCTTCAGTTCTTC	CASSSGLLQFF
few	TRBJ2-1	-	TRBV14	TGTGCCAGCAGTTTCTTGGCGGAGAACAATGAGCAGTTCTTC	CASSFLAENNEQFF
many	TRBJ1-5	-	TRBV5-6	TGTGCCAGCAGCTCCCTGGGCCTGGGGCCCCAGCATTTT	CASSSLGLGPQHF
few	TRBJ2-1	TRBD2	TRBV6-5	TGTGCCAGCAGTTACTCGGGGACTAGCCGGCAGTTCTTC	CASSYSGTSRQFF
few	TRBJ1-5	-	TRBV24-1	TGTGCCACCAGCCCCTCAGGAGCACTTAATCAGCCCCAGCATTTT	CATSPSGALNQPQHF
few	TRBJ2-1	TRBD2	TRBV20-1	TGCAGTGCTAGAGCACTAGCGGGGTATACCTATGAGCAGTTCTTC	CSARALAGYTYEQFF
-	TRBJ2-6	-	TRBV29-1	TGCAGCGTAGGAAGCGGCAGGGCGGCTGAGGCCAACGTCCTGACTTTC	CSVGSGRAAEANVLTF
-	TRBJ2-1	-	TRBV4-1	TGCGCCAGCAGCCAAGATACAGGTCTCTTCTACAATGAGCAGTTCTTC	CASSQDTGLFYNEQFF
-	TRBJ1-1	-	TRBV27	TGTGCCAGCAGACATTCGGGGGGGGGCACTGAAGCTTTCTTT	CASRHSGGGTEAFF
many	TRBJ2-7	-	TRBV2	TGTGCCAGCATGCCCGAAGAATCCTACGAGCAGTACTTC	CASMPEESYEQYF
-	TRBJ2-5	-	TRBV7-2	TGTGCCAGCAGCTCTAGACACCAAGAGACCCAGTACTTC	CASSSRHQETQYF